This TCR beta chain was captured in a study of blood T cell repertoires in COVID-19 (dated by TCRdb to 2018 to 2020). About the study as a whole: Samples from collaborators originated in the United States, Italy and Spain and spanned both the acute and convalescent phases of COVID-19. The samples were drawn from the first 160 participants of the ongoing ImmuneRACE study and from some 1,300 subjects provided by 6 global collaborators. HLA class I and class II types, where available, came from metadata supplied by the sample provider rather than from assay-based typing. The repertoires were made available in a free public database intended to serve as a resource for research on the immune response to SARS-CoV-2. A de-identified subject ID, COVID-19 status, age in years and sex were almost always included in the sample metadata. Subjects who had been exposed to COVID-19, were actively infected with it, or had recovered from it provided the deeply sampled blood TCRbeta repertoires that made up the dataset. The prospective study material was composed of cDNA or gDNA derived from T cells, B-cell-depleted T cells, or PBMCs.

The immunoSEQ Assay, a bias-controlled multiplex PCR, was used to amplify TCRbeta CDR3 regions from genomic DNA. Under the source paper's analysis protocol: The number of nucleated cells in each sample was estimated by amplification of reference gene primers within the assay. To quantify the absolute abundance of each unique TCRbeta CDR3 rearrangement, sequence reads were collapsed and filtered. For each sample, productive Simpson clonality was calculated by taking the square root of Simpson's diversity index across productive rearrangements. TCRdb took over this immuneACCESS table, retaining in-frame rearrangements with V and J assigned. Such tables are incomplete; in checked studies, under half of the missing clones stem from an unresolved V gene, and the remainder is unexplained. The V and J calls and the clone size are those of that table, but D and trimming were determined from the DNA. This sample is represented by roughly 200,000 clones; about 83% of them were singletons. Roughly 20% of the sample is held by the ten biggest clonotypes.

Here is what the overall study found, with its caveats: How much clinical and demographic metadata was included differed by source and by participant, and the metadata was provided uncurated.

At one collaborating source in Seattle, patients were enrolled during active infection and were followed longitudinally through the course of disease. Each collaborating institution followed its own protocols to collect whole blood in K2EDTA tubes. For TCRbeta analysis, collaborators shipped samples as frozen whole blood, isolated PBMCs, or DNA extracted from either of those sample types. Comment on this clone: The antigen it binds to is not known. Base qualities are missing; no much larger clone stands one base away.

The CDR3 runs 16 residues from the cysteine to the phenylalanine. Only the CDR3 part of the read is kept: 48 bases, read in frame from the first base. CDR1 and CDR2 are drawn from the germline V gene: SGHAT, FQNNGV. V and J are trimmed by 5 bases and 0 bases, and the gene matches miss 6 bases of the junction. The sample taken for sequencing was peripheral blood. The receptor's source is a person aged 70 to 80 with COVID-19, enrolled during active disease. In this chain, TRBV11-2 is recombined with TRBJ2-2; 7 middle bases align to TRBD2. The sequenced DNA is TGTGCCAGCAGCATATCTAGCGGACCGAACACCGGGGAGCTGTTTTTT. The resulting protein is CASSISSGPNTGELFF.